The sample holds many counts of the clone carrying this T cell receptor beta chain. Its antigen is as yet unknown. None of the patients had undergone any treatment ahead of thyroid surgery. V was trimmed by 8 bases and J by 5 bases, leaving 12 bases between them. The length of the CDR3 is 13 residues. The source of the sample is a study of metastatic and nonmetastatic thyroid tumors. Study-wide results and limits: Malignant thyroid tumors reportedly had TCR beta diversity that was significantly higher than in benign nodules, in blood and tumor.

Via MiXCR, TCRdb re-called the PCR reads. This sample has about 40,000 clones, with approximately 16% found just once. The sequence came from a female donor with papillary thyroid cancer or a benign thyroid nodule (not recorded which). Some clones in this sample may be carry-over from other donors' samples. The sample was blood. This sequence joins TRBV12-3 or TRBV12-4 and TRBJ2-2; possibly TRBD1 for D (8 bases). CDR3 coding DNA: TGTGCCAGCGGACAGGGAGGGACCGGGGAGCTGTTTTTT. Its protein product is CASGQGGTGELFF.